This TCR beta chain was recorded in a study of CD8 T cells in Susac syndrome (dated by TCRdb to about 2019). For the wider study: Whether CD8+ T cell activation and differentiation in Susac syndrome was antigen driven was tested using repertoire sequencing. The clonality of the CD8+ T cell repertoire was compared across approximately 11 healthy donors, roughly 14 Susac syndrome patients and 15 multiple sclerosis patients.

As to this clonotype: The antigen it binds to is not known. No base-level quality is on record; no much larger clone is a single base apart.

Relative to germline, V is 1 base shorter and J is 5 bases shorter, with 12 bases between their ends. Spanning cysteine to phenylalanine, the CDR3 consists of 15 amino acids. Of all the DNA, just the CDR3 is kept, 45 bases in frame from base 1. Reading the germline V gene gives CDR1 SGHVS and CDR2 FNYEAQ. Peripheral blood CD8+ and CD4+ T cells from healthy donors, Susac syndrome patients and multiple sclerosis patients were profiled using high-throughput TCR beta sequencing. Multiple sclerosis controls were treatment-naive patients with stable or active relapsing-remitting disease fulfilling revised McDonald criteria. Bulk CD8+ and CD4+ T cells were purified magnetically by negative isolation, whereas CD8+ TEMRA cells were enriched by FACS. Blood was collected in EDTA tubes and processed within 24 hours, with PBMCs isolated through density gradient centrifugation. PBMCs intended for TCR sequencing were cryopreserved in liquid nitrogen and were subsequently thawed in a 37 degrees C water bath. The sorted or isolated CD4+, CD8+ and CD8+ TEMRA cells reached a purity of at least 90%.

What the work shows at the level of the full study, not this receptor alone: The number of individuals in the TCR sequencing and HLA analysis was acknowledged as relatively small.

RNA was extracted using the RNeasy kit, and roughly 0.5 to 1 microgram was reverse transcribed with random hexamers. The immunoSEQ multiplex PCR assay, covering 54 Vbeta and 13 Jbeta segments, was used to amplify TCR beta CDR3 regions. To correct PCR amplification bias, a synthetic template baseline was used for both primer optimization and computational correction. Per the authors' processing: Reads were annotated to V, D and J genes according to IMGT and were analyzed with immunoSEQ Analyzer, with only productive sequences retained. Clonality was computed as one minus Shannon entropy normalized by log2 of the number of productive unique sequences. For each patient and control, public and private clones were evaluated within the 100 most prevalent clones. Clones were defined as Susac-specific when absent from the healthy and MS cohorts, from fewer than 1,200 published viral clones and from other ImmuneACCESS disease sequences. The public reads were run again by TCRdb, first through fastp at Q25 and then through MiXCR, and only productive beta chains were kept. Entries are consolidated by CDR3 protein sequence, retaining the most common genes and DNA. It is TCRdb's table, rather than the study itself, that gives the V and J calls and clone size. Recorded for this sample are roughly 150,000 distinct CDR3 sequences; approximately 93% of them occurred a single time. The top ten constitute 0.2% to 0.25% of the sample.

Sample: CD8+ T cells from PBMCs. The V and J genes are TRBV7-6 and TRBJ1-5; a tentative D match to TRBD1 spans 6 bases. This TCR came from a human donor with multiple sclerosis. This receptor carries the CDR3 CASSLVWGADQPQHF. The nucleotide sequence is given as TGTGCCAGCAGCTTAGTTTGGGGGGCAGATCAGCCCCAGCATTTT.